A single sample gave rise to the 9 T cell receptor beta chains below, sequenced in a study of blood T cell repertoires in COVID-19. This table comes from immunoSEQ multiplex PCR, and its TCRdb copy is limited to in-frame clones, with some not included. The data contain under 45,000 clones, 75% to 85% of them seen just once; the ten biggest clones take up roughly a quarter. Sequencing was performed on peripheral blood. All receptors derive from a man older than 75 with acute or convalescent COVID-19.

The V gene is TRBV9, the J gene TRBJ2-1; D is possibly TRBD1 (5 bases). V lost 0 bases and J lost 7, with 11 bases in between. The CDR3 extends over 14 amino acids. Germline CDR1 SGDLS, CDR2 YYNGEE. In DNA, the CDR3 is TGTGCCAGCAGCGTAGACTGGGGCCCAAATGAGCAGTTCTTC. It yields the protein CASSVDWGPNEQFF.

In this sample, this clone turned up a few times. The rearrangement uses TRBV27 and TRBJ1-5; maybe TRBD1 (6 bases). The V gene's germline CDR1 is MNHEY and CDR2 SMNVEV (reference sequence). Trimming left V 6 bases short and J 4 bases short, with 16 bases between. There are 15 residues in the CDR3. CDR3 sequence reads: CASRKQGLGNQPQHF. CDR3 in DNA: TGTGCCAGCAGGAAACAGGGTCTCGGGAATCAGCCCCAGCATTTT.

This clone has more than one count but fewer than ten. The chain couples TRBV2 to TRBJ2-7, with 8 positions matching TRBD1. In germline, CDR1 is SNHLY, CDR2 FYNNEI. This CDR3 contains 18 residues. The V and J ends lost 3 bases and 3 bases, in that order; junction bases with no gene match: 16. The CDR3, as DNA: TGTGCCAGCAGTGAGTCGGGCCTTAAACAGGGGGTTGGCTACGAGCAGTACTTC. It yields the protein CASSESGLKQGVGYEQYF.

The V call is TRBV5-1, the J call TRBJ2-5, with 8 positions matching TRBD2. The V and J ends lost 0 bases and 3 bases, in that order; junction bases with no gene match: 4. There are 15 residues in the CDR3. Per the germline V gene, CDR1 is SGHRS and CDR2 is YFSETQ. The CDR3 protein is CASSLGAGAEETQYF. In DNA form, the CDR3 reads TGCGCCAGCAGCTTGGGAGCGGGGGCGGAAGAGACCCAGTACTTC.

The chain recombines TRBV25-1 with TRBJ2-2; TRBD1 might be the D (6 bases). V shed 3 bases and J shed 6 bases, with 17 bases lying between them. This CDR3 is 16 amino acids long. The germline V gene has CDR1 MGHDK and CDR2 SYGVNS. The CDR3 loop reads CASSELGRGRPGELFF. CDR3 coding DNA: TGTGCCAGCAGTGAGCTAGGCAGGGGTCGGCCCGGGGAGCTGTTTTTT.

This chain connects TRBV4-1 to TRBJ2-3, with D tentatively TRBD2 (6 bases). Looked up from germline, CDR1 is MGHRA and CDR2 is YSYEKL. The CDR3 runs to 15 residues. V shed 5 bases and J shed 1 base, with 13 bases lying between them. DNA of the CDR3: TGCGCCAGCAGCTACAGCGGGCCCGGCACAGATACGCAGTATTTT. Protein: CASSYSGPGTDTQYF.

The chain combines TRBV5-1 with TRBJ1-5; 8 nucleotides align to TRBD1. From germline, CDR1 is SGHRS and CDR2 YFSETQ. The CDR3 runs to 15 residues. V lost 3 bases and J lost 5; bases outside the gene matches: 7. CDR3 in amino acids: CASSSTGGGDQPQHF. Written as DNA, the CDR3 is TGCGCCAGCAGCTCCACAGGGGGAGGGGATCAGCCCCAGCATTTT.

The chain has TRBV7-3 and TRBJ2-3; no firm D call. CDR1 and CDR2 (germline): SGHTA, FQGTGA. V was cut by 1 base and J by 0 bases, with 8 bases left in between. CDR3 size: 15 residues. The CDR3: CASSLRGQSTDTQYF. As DNA, the CDR3 is TGTGCCAGCAGCTTAAGAGGCCAGAGCACAGATACGCAGTATTTT.

CDR3 in amino acids: CASRGDRVPNEQFF. Here the CDR3 DNA reads TGTGCCAGCAGGGGGGACAGGGTACCCAATGAGCAGTTCTTC. The V and J genes are TRBV2 and TRBJ2-1, with 9 bases identical to TRBD1. Germline V gene lookup returns CDR1 SNHLY and CDR2 FYNNEI. The CDR3 loop spans 14 amino acids. V was pared by 6 bases and J by 6 bases, with 6 bases of the junction left unmatched. The entire variable domain, with the rest obtained from reference TRBV2 and TRBJ2-1, is as follows: EPEVTQTPSHQVTQMGQEVILRCVPISNHLYFYWYRQILGQKVEFLVSFYNNEISEKSEIFDDQFSVERPDGSNFTLKIRSTKLEDSAMYFCASRGDRVPNEQFFGPGTRLTVL.